This is a list of T cell receptor beta chains from one sample in a study of OX40 agonist ivuxolimab in advanced cancers. Assay: immunoSEQ multiplex PCR; the TCRdb copy retains only in-frame clones and omits some. The sample includes 35,000 to 45,000 clones, about 90% of them seen just once. The sample here was CD4+ or CD8+ T cells sorted from blood, taken in a trial of the OX40 agonist ivuxolimab. All receptors come from an adult with an advanced solid tumor such as melanoma, head and neck, liver or kidney cancer. The CDR3 runs from the conserved cysteine through the conserved F or W. Fields, in order: clone size, J gene, D gene, V gene, CDR3 protein, CDR3 DNA. The D gene is left open where the match is weak. Size tells how often a clone was seen (once, few, many) or the class of an expanded clone, and some rows leave it out.

size: once
J: TRBJ1-2
D: TRBD1
V: TRBV4-3
CDR3: CASSQDRGTGAGYTF
DNA: TGCGCCAGCAGCCAAGATCGGGGGACAGGGGCTGGCTACACCTTC

size: NA
J: TRBJ2-3
D: TRBD2
V: TRBV11-2
CDR3: CASSWFGGTDTQYF
DNA: TGTGCCAGCAGCTGGTTCGGGGGGACAGATACGCAGTATTTT

size: NA
J: TRBJ2-7
D: NA
V: TRBV5-6
CDR3: CASSLETGLNEQYF
DNA: TGTGCCAGCAGCTTGGAGACGGGGCTGAACGAGCAGTACTTC

size: NA
J: TRBJ1-6
D: NA
V: TRBV6-5
CDR3: CASSYSMDNSPLHF
DNA: TGTGCCAGCAGTTACTCGATGGATAATTCACCCCTCCACTTT

size: NA
J: TRBJ1-4
D: NA
V: TRBV11-2
CDR3: CASSFGGEKLFF
DNA: TGTGCCAGCAGCTTTGGGGGTGAAAAACTGTTTTTT

size: NA
J: TRBJ2-5
D: TRBD2
V: TRBV14
CDR3: CASSSGSGGTETQYF
DNA: TGTGCCAGCAGCTCCGGGAGCGGGGGCACAGAGACCCAGTACTTC

size: NA
J: TRBJ1-2
D: NA
V: TRBV21-1
CDR3: CASSKAAGNYGYTF
DNA: TGTGCCAGCAGCAAAGCAGCCGGAAACTATGGCTACACCTTC

size: once
J: TRBJ2-2
D: NA
V: TRBV10-2
CDR3: CASSRTDTGELFF
DNA: TGCGCCAGCAGTAGGACTGACACCGGGGAGCTGTTTTTT

size: NA
J: TRBJ1-1
D: NA
V: TRBV6-5
CDR3: CASRSESEAFF
DNA: TGTGCCAGCAGGTCCGAGTCTGAAGCTTTCTTT

size: NA
J: TRBJ2-3
D: NA
V: TRBV7-9
CDR3: CASSRQTDTQYF
DNA: TGTGCCAGCAGCCGACAGACAGATACGCAGTATTTT

size: NA
J: TRBJ2-7
D: NA
V: TRBV4-1
CDR3: CASSHQASSYEQYF
DNA: TGCGCCAGCAGCCACCAGGCTTCGTCCTACGAGCAGTACTTC

size: NA
J: TRBJ1-1
D: TRBD1
V: TRBV19
CDR3: CASSIIGTGGSNTEAFF
DNA: TGTGCCAGTAGTATTATAGGTACAGGGGGCTCGAACACTGAAGCTTTCTTT

size: NA
J: TRBJ2-7
D: TRBD1
V: TRBV5-6
CDR3: CASSDGQGAKEEQYF
DNA: TGTGCCAGCAGCGACGGACAGGGGGCGAAGGAAGAGCAGTACTTC

size: NA
J: TRBJ2-5
D: NA
V: TRBV7-9
CDR3: CASSVASQETQYF
DNA: TGTGCCAGCAGTGTGGCTAGCCAAGAGACCCAGTACTTC

size: NA
J: TRBJ2-7
D: TRBD1
V: TRBV10-2
CDR3: CASSEGRTGAYEQYF
DNA: TGCGCCAGCAGTGAGGGTAGGACAGGGGCTTACGAGCAGTACTTC

size: NA
J: TRBJ2-5
D: NA
V: TRBV7-6
CDR3: CASTPEGSGTQYF
DNA: TGTGCCAGCACCCCCGAAGGGAGTGGGACCCAGTACTTC

size: NA
J: TRBJ1-2
D: NA
V: TRBV12-5
CDR3: CASGLEAFGHYGYTF
DNA: TGTGCTAGTGGTTTGGAGGCTTTTGGCCACTATGGCTACACCTTC

size: NA
J: TRBJ1-3
D: NA
V: TRBV6-5
CDR3: CASSYTGHSGNTIYF
DNA: TGTGCCAGCAGTTACACAGGCCACTCTGGAAACACCATATATTTT

size: NA
J: TRBJ1-2
D: NA
V: TRBV4-2
CDR3: CASSPGALQKIFGYTF
DNA: TGTGCCAGCAGCCCTGGTGCATTACAGAAAATTTTTGGCTACACCTTC

size: NA
J: TRBJ1-2
D: TRBD1
V: TRBV5-4
CDR3: CASSERDRGGSGYTF
DNA: TGTGCCAGCAGCGAACGGGACAGGGGGGGATCTGGCTACACCTTC

size: NA
J: TRBJ2-4
D: NA
V: TRBV19
CDR3: CASSPRTPDKNIQYF
DNA: TGTGCCAGTAGCCCCCGGACACCAGATAAAAACATTCAGTACTTC

size: once
J: TRBJ1-1
D: NA
V: TRBV19
CDR3: CASSPRTETIFLNTEAFF
DNA: TGTGCCAGTAGTCCCAGGACAGAAACAATATTTCTGAACACTGAAGCTTTCTTT

size: NA
J: TRBJ2-3
D: NA
V: TRBV7-9
CDR3: CASSLGTSTDTQYF
DNA: TGTGCCAGCAGCTTGGGTACTAGCACAGATACGCAGTATTTT

size: NA
J: TRBJ1-2
D: NA
V: TRBV6-6
CDR3: CAKGEGEHFYGYTF
DNA: TGTGCCAAAGGGGAGGGGGAGCATTTCTATGGCTACACCTTC

size: NA
J: TRBJ1-1
D: NA
V: TRBV10-3
CDR3: CAISSPSGGSEEAFF
DNA: TGTGCCATCAGTTCACCCTCGGGAGGGAGTGAGGAAGCTTTCTTT

size: NA
J: TRBJ2-1
D: NA
V: TRBV9
CDR3: CASSVSYNEQFF
DNA: TGTGCCAGCAGCGTATCCTACAATGAGCAGTTCTTC

size: NA
J: TRBJ2-2
D: NA
V: TRBV4-1
CDR3: CASSQASGELFF
DNA: TGCGCCAGCAGCCAGGCCTCCGGGGAGCTGTTTTTT

size: NA
J: TRBJ1-1
D: NA
V: TRBV7-6
CDR3: CASSLGPRQPGTEAFF
DNA: TGTGCCAGCAGCTTAGGCCCCAGACAGCCTGGGACTGAAGCTTTCTTT

size: NA
J: TRBJ1-1
D: NA
V: TRBV10-1
CDR3: CASSSRFPGDTEAFF
DNA: TGCGCCAGCAGTAGCAGATTCCCTGGGGACACTGAAGCTTTCTTT

size: NA
J: TRBJ2-3
D: NA
V: TRBV6-1
CDR3: CASSEEWWGTSTDTQYF
DNA: TGTGCCAGCAGTGAAGAGTGGTGGGGAACTAGCACAGATACGCAGTATTTT

size: NA
J: TRBJ1-2
D: TRBD1
V: TRBV5-1
CDR3: CASSLGTGRDGYTF
DNA: TGCGCCAGCAGCTTGGGGACAGGGAGAGATGGCTACACCTTC